Listed below are T cell receptor beta chains from one sample, sequenced in a study of T cells in Graves' hyperthyroidism and ophthalmopathy. TCRdb called the multiplex PCR reads again in MiXCR, with one record for every CDR3 protein. The table includes 660,000 or so distinct CDR3 sequences, roughly 20% detected once. The sample taken for sequencing was blood. The receptors stem from a man between 25 and 39 years old with Graves' ophthalmopathy. Each CDR3 is given with its conserved first and last residue.

TRBJ2-3 TRBV9 15 CASSAGTSDTDTQYF
TRBJ2-7 TRBV6-5 14 CASSYFGGQYEQYF
TRBJ2-7 TRBV27 15 CASSPLAGASYEQYF
TRBJ1-4 TRBV6-1 15 CASSTGAGTNEKLFF
TRBJ2-5 TRBV9 16 CASSGGRGRVAETQYF
TRBJ2-2 TRBV6-2/TRBV6-3 14 CASSRDSIYGELFF
TRBJ2-1 TRBV3-1 14 CASSQSGPGHEQFF
TRBJ2-7 TRBV20-1 13 CSARSEGRYEQYF
TRBJ2-7 TRBV7-9 13 CASSPGTSPEQYF
TRBJ2-7 TRBV7-8 11 CASTPSYEQYF
TRBJ1-5 TRBV20-1 16 CSAQPRTGGLNQPQHF
TRBJ1-2 TRBV20-1 16 CSARDPPKGHYYGYTF
TRBJ2-3 TRBV6-1 17 CASSPPLSDWLSDTQYF
TRBJ2-3 TRBV7-2 15 CASSLRLAGTDTQYF
TRBJ2-7 TRBV28 22 CASSSVLWTELAEVHQRYEQYF
TRBJ1-5 TRBV6-1 13 CASCFAEGQPQHF
TRBJ1-5 TRBV6-2/TRBV6-3 15 CASSYSGTANQPQHF
TRBJ2-7 TRBV6-1 14 CASSPSTGPYEQYF
TRBJ2-1 TRBV6-2/TRBV6-3 15 CASSYPGGGQDEQFF
TRBJ2-7 TRBV24-1 14 CATSEPRTVYEQYF
TRBJ1-1 TRBV18 15 CASSPRTGGLSEAFF
TRBJ1-5 TRBV2 13 CASTDSRNQPQHF
TRBJ2-2 TRBV28 17 CASSEPGTGSDTGELFF
TRBJ2-2 TRBV5-6 15 CASSRGTGGTGELFF
TRBJ2-5 TRBV5-1 17 CASSLPTSGRFQETQYF
TRBJ1-3 TRBV14 15 CASSQVSGVGNTIYF
TRBJ2-7 TRBV19 13 CASSPTGQHEQYF
TRBJ1-2 TRBV5-1 14 CASSSSTVYYGYTF
TRBJ2-7 TRBV5-1 14 CASSPGLYIYEQYF
TRBJ2-5 TRBV11-1 14 CASSSTGSGETQYF
TRBJ2-1 TRBV12-3/TRBV12-4 14 CASGFTSGIGEQFF
TRBJ1-5 TRBV6-1 15 CASSEGLGTLQPQHF
TRBJ1-1 TRBV7-9 15 CASSLGDRGNTEAFF
TRBJ2-5 TRBV5-1 16 CASSLAEGQGQETQYF
TRBJ2-2 TRBV11-2 14 CASSQREGAGELFF
TRBJ2-7 TRBV2 15 CASSPETGLLYEQYF
TRBJ2-7 TRBV30 13 CAWIGQGDYEQYF
TRBJ2-3 TRBV28 14 CASSLVANTDTQYF
TRBJ2-1 TRBV7-6 13 CASSPPDRNEQFF
TRBJ1-1 TRBV11-2 14 CASSLGLQGTEAFF
TRBJ2-7 TRBV28 10 CASSDLMQYF
TRBJ2-1 TRBV24-1 17 CATSDLPTSGSYNEQFF
TRBJ2-6 TRBV24-1 16 CATSSRAGTGANVLTF
TRBJ2-7 TRBV28 15 CASSARQGSTYEQYF